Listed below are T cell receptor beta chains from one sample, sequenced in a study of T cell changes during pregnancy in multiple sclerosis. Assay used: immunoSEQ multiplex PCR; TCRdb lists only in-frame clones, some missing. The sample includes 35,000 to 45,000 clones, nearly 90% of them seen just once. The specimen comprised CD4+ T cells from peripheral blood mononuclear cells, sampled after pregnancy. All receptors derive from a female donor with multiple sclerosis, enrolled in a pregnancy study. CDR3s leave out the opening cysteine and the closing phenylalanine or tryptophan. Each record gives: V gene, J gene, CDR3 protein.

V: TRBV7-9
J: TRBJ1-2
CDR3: ASSSPNYGYT

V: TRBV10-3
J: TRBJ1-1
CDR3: AISPGRGTEAF

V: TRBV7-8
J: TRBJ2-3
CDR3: ASSLMTGALSTDTQY

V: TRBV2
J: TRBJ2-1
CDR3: ASSRTGTSASI

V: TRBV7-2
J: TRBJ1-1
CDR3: ALGGGKTEAF

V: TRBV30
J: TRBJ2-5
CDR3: AWSSYLAGGVGIETQY

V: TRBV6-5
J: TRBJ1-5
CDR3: ASARANSNQPQH

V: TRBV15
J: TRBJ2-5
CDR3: ATSRDSQKETQY

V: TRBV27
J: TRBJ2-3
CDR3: ASSHGQGRTDTQY

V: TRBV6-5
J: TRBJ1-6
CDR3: ATRRGSSSPLH

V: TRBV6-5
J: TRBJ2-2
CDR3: ASSDNMAGELF

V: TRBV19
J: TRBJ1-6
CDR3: ASSWSDSPLH

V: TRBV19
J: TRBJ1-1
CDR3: ALAGIRLAF

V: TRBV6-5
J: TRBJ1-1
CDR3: ASSQGTEAF

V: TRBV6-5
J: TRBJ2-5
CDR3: ASSSGTGGTQY

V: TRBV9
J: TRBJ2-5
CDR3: ASSPGIGETQY

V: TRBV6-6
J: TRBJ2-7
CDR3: ASRPPGQSSYEQY

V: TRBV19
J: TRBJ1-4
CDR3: ASSFGTGNEKLF

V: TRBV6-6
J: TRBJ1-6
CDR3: ASSFGGGDSPLH

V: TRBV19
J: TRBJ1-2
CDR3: ASRAGHGYT

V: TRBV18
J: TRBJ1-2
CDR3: ASSPYDYGYT

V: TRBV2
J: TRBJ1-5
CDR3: ASNDAGQPQH

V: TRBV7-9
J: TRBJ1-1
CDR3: ASSLGRMVTEAF

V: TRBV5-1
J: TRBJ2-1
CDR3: ASSLGVSGLPF